This entry lists 25 T cell receptor beta chains sequenced from one sample in a study of blood T cell repertoires in COVID-19. Some clones are missing from TCRdb's copy, which holds only in-frame ones; the method was immunoSEQ multiplex PCR. The sample gives 65,000 to 85,000 clones, roughly 84% of which show up once; around 9.9% is in the top ten. The sequencing input was peripheral blood. These receptors were obtained from a woman aged 18-29 years with acute or convalescent COVID-19.

This clone was recorded only once. This chain uses TRBV5-6 with TRBJ1-1, with 9 bases identical to TRBD1. This CDR3 has 16 amino acids. Trimming at V came to 3 bases and at J to 7 bases, leaving 13 bases not matched to a gene. Germline CDR1 reads SGHDT; CDR2 reads YYEEEE. The CDR3 loop reads CASSYRDRANPREAFF. The CDR3, as DNA: TGTGCCAGCAGCTACCGGGACAGGGCGAACCCGCGTGAAGCTTTCTTT.

This chain links TRBV18 with TRBJ2-5; TRBD1 matches 7 bases. The CDR3 extends over 12 amino acids. CDR1 and CDR2 from the germline V gene are KGHSH and LQKENI. Trimming cost V 5 bases and J 3 bases; bases outside gene matches: 0. In DNA form, the CDR3 reads TGTGCCAGCTCAGGGACAGAAGAGACCCAGTACTTC. Translated: CASSGTEETQYF.

The chain couples TRBV6-6 to TRBJ1-1, with D perhaps matching TRBD1 (5 bases). Trimming left V 3 bases short and J 0 bases short, with 11 bases between. CDR1 and CDR2 from the germline V gene are MNHNY and SVGAGI (reference sequence). The CDR3 has 15 amino acids. The CDR3 sequence: CASSYPDNMNTEAFF. The CDR3 bases are TGTGCCAGCAGTTATCCGGACAATATGAACACTGAAGCTTTCTTT.

The rearrangement joins TRBV28 to TRBJ1-1; D might be TRBD1 (5 bases). Germline CDR1 and CDR2: MDHEN and SYDVKM. The CDR3 has 14 residues. The ends were cut back, 2 bases at V and 1 base at J, with 8 bases in the middle. CDR3 region: CASSLPDRNTEAFF. The CDR3 DNA is TGTGCCAGCAGTTTACCAGACAGGAACACTGAAGCTTTCTTT.

The rearrangement joins TRBV2 to TRBJ1-6; D is perhaps TRBD1 (6 bases). Germline V CDR1 and CDR2: SNHLY, FYNNEI. Trimming stripped 1 base from V and 6 bases from J, with 10 bases between. This CDR3 is built from 15 residues. CDR3 region: CASSEGQASNSPLHF. The CDR3 DNA sequence: TGTGCCAGCAGTGAAGGACAGGCCTCTAATTCACCCCTCCACTTT.

The chain has TRBV6-1 and TRBJ1-6, with D tentatively TRBD1 (5 bases). Germline V gives CDR1 MNHNS, CDR2 SASEGT. This CDR3 has 14 residues. V lost 3 bases, J lost 10 bases, and 13 bases lay in between. In DNA, the CDR3 is TGTGCCAGCAGTGATGGGGCCGGAGAATCACCCCTCCACTTT. Translating it yields CASSDGAGESPLHF.

CDR3 DNA sequence: TGTGCCTGGAGTGTCTGGCAGTTTAACTATGGCTACACCTTC. Translation: CAWSVWQFNYGYTF. The rearrangement uses TRBV30 and TRBJ1-2; no clear D gene. This CDR3 has 14 residues. Germline values: CDR1 GTSNPN, CDR2 SVGIG (reference sequence). The germline V and J ends were trimmed by 0 bases and 1 base, with 9 bases remaining between them.

The rearrangement joins TRBV12-5 to TRBJ2-7, with 8 positions matching TRBD1. Germline CDR1 is LGHNT and CDR2 is FRNRAP. CDR3 length equals 13 residues. J was trimmed by 3 bases and V by 8 bases; bases with no gene match: 6. The CDR3 loop reads CASNSDRVYEQYF. CDR3 DNA sequence: TGTGCTAGTAACTCGGACAGGGTCTACGAGCAGTACTTC. The entire variable domain, with the rest obtained from reference TRBV12-5 and TRBJ2-7, is as follows: DARVTQTPRHKVTEMGQEVTMRCQPILGHNTVFWYRQTMMQGLELLAYFRNRAPLDDSGMPKDRFSAEMPDATLATLKIQPSEPRDSAVYFCASNSDRVYEQYFGPGTRLTVT.

The chain joins TRBV6-6 to TRBJ1-2; possible D gene TRBD1, 5 bases. Germline CDR1 MNHNY, CDR2 SVGAGI (reference sequence). The CDR3 loop spans 11 amino acids. Trimming removed 4 bases at V and 8 bases at J, with 8 bases between. This CDR3 reads CASSSGRGYTF. In DNA, the CDR3 is TGTGCCAGCAGTTCAGGGCGAGGCTACACCTTC.

This clone has more than one count but fewer than ten. J is TRBJ1-6 and V is TRBV7-9, with 9 bases that match TRBD1. The CDR3 length is 16 residues. Germline V gene data show CDR1 as SEHNR and CDR2 as FQNEAQ (reference sequence). Unmatched junction bases numbered 7, after V lost 3 bases and J lost 7 bases. In DNA, the CDR3 is TGTGCCAGCAGCTTCCTGACAGGGGGGAGCAATTCACCCCTCCACTTT. It translates to CASSFLTGGSNSPLHF.

The rearrangement joins TRBV5-6 to TRBJ2-7, with a tentative D call TRBD2 (5 bases). Trimming cost V 0 bases and J 3 bases, with 7 bases left between them. Germline loops: CDR1 SGHDT, CDR2 YYEEEE. CDR3 size: 13 residues. The CDR3 sequence: CASSLARGYEQYF. CDR3 nucleotide sequence: TGTGCCAGCAGCTTGGCCCGGGGCTACGAGCAGTACTTC. Based on the CDR3 plus reference TRBV5-6 and TRBJ2-7, the full variable domain is DAGVTQSPTHLIKTRGQQVTLRCSPKSGHDTVSWYQQALGQGPQFIFQYYEEEERQRGNFPDRFSGHQFPNYSSELNVNALLLGDSALYLCASSLARGYEQYFGPGTRLTVT.

V and J are TRBV27 and TRBJ1-2, with 7 bases aligning to TRBD1. The germline gives CDR1 MNHEY, CDR2 SMNVEV (reference sequence). This CDR3 is 14 amino acids long. Unmatched junction bases numbered 7, after V lost 5 bases and J lost 4 bases. The CDR3 DNA reads TGTGCCAGCAGTCCAAGGGACAGACGCTATGGCTACACCTTC. This gives the protein CASSPRDRRYGYTF.

The chain couples TRBV5-1 to TRBJ2-7; D is possibly TRBD1 (5 bases). Per germline, CDR1 SGHRS and CDR2 YFSETQ. V gave up 0 bases and J gave up 2 bases, with 9 bases separating them. The CDR3 has 14 amino acids. CDR3: CASSLANRPYEQYF. The CDR3, as DNA: TGCGCCAGCAGCTTGGCCAACAGGCCCTACGAGCAGTACTTC. The full variable domain, its missing parts supplied by reference TRBV5-1 and TRBJ2-7, is KAGVTQTPRYLIKTRGQQVTLSCSPISGHRSVSWYQQTPGQGLQFLFEYFSETQRNKGNFPGRFSGRQFSNSRSEMNVSTLELGDSALYLCASSLANRPYEQYFGPGTRLTVT.

This rearrangement joins TRBV28 to TRBJ1-1; TRBD1 is a possible D gene (6 bases). This CDR3 is 16 amino acids long. Germline values: CDR1 MDHEN, CDR2 SYDVKM. Trimming cost V 5 bases and J 1 base, with 17 bases left between them. CDR3 nucleotide sequence: TGTGCCAGCAGTCCCCCCTCTGGACAGAGGAACACTGAAGCTTTCTTT. This translates into CASSPPSGQRNTEAFF.

The chain combines TRBV27 with TRBJ2-7, with D perhaps TRBD2 (6 bases). The CDR3 loop spans 14 amino acids. Per germline, CDR1 MNHEY and CDR2 SMNVEV (reference sequence). The V and J ends lost 5 bases and 4 bases respectively, with 15 bases between them. CDR3 protein: CASSHGGSGYEQYF. CDR3 in DNA: TGTGCCAGCAGTCATGGAGGGTCGGGGTACGAGCAGTACTTC.

The chain recombines TRBV5-5 with TRBJ2-7; TRBD2 matches 12 bases. Germline CDR1 is SGHKS and CDR2 is YYEKEE (reference sequence). Unmatched junction bases numbered 4, after V lost 2 bases and J lost 4 bases. The CDR3 length is 15 residues. This chain's CDR3 is CASSFTSGGPYEQYF. CDR3 bases: TGTGCCAGCAGCTTTACTAGCGGGGGGCCTTACGAGCAGTACTTC. Full variable domain (remainder filled in from reference TRBV5-5 and TRBJ2-7): DAGVTQSPTHLIKTRGQQVTLRCSPISGHKSVSWYQQVLGQGPQFIFQYYEKEERGRGNFPDRFSARQFPNYSSELNVNALLLGDSALYLCASSFTSGGPYEQYFGPGTRLTVT.

V and J are TRBV7-8 and TRBJ1-6, with D unclear. V was shortened by 0 bases and J by 7 bases, with 7 bases between the two germline ends. This CDR3 contains 14 residues. CDR1 is SGHVS and CDR2 is FQNEAQ in the germline V gene. CDR3 residues: CASSLAQKNSPLHF. CDR3 nucleotides: TGTGCCAGCAGCTTAGCGCAGAAAAATTCACCCCTCCACTTT.

The chain recombines TRBV18 with TRBJ2-1; D possibly corresponds to TRBD1 (6 bases). The CDR3 extends over 13 amino acids. V lost 4 bases to trimming and J lost 8 bases, with 12 bases between them. CDR1 is KGHSH and CDR2 is LQKENI in the germline V gene. CDR3 nucleotides: TGTGCCAGCTCACTAGGACAGTTTGATGAGCAGTTCTTC. Protein product: CASSLGQFDEQFF.

In its sample, this clone ranks as medium-sized. The V and J genes are TRBV19 and TRBJ1-5; D call uncertain. There are 15 residues in the CDR3. Trimming left V 3 bases short and J 0 bases short, with 9 bases between. Germline CDR1 LNHDA, CDR2 SQIVND (reference sequence). CDR3: CASSMWGGSNQPQHF. The CDR3 DNA reads TGTGCCAGTAGTATGTGGGGAGGTAGCAATCAGCCCCAGCATTTT. Looking up the rest from reference TRBV19 and TRBJ1-5 gives the full variable domain: DGGITQSPKYLFRKEGQNVTLSCEQNLNHDAMYWYRQDPGQGLRLIYYSQIVNDFQKGDIAEGYSVSREKKESFPLTVTSAQKNPTAFYLCASSMWGGSNQPQHFGDGTRLSIL.

V usage is TRBV2 and J usage is TRBJ2-5, with D perhaps matching TRBD2 (5 bases). Germline loops: CDR1 SNHLY, CDR2 FYNNEI. V was shortened by 5 bases and J by 5 bases, with 12 bases between the two germline ends. The CDR3 totals 13 residues. The CDR3 nucleotides are TGTGCCAGCAGTCGAGGGTTAACTGAGACCCAGTACTTC. Amino acid sequence: CASSRGLTETQYF. The full variable domain, with the rest looked up from reference TRBV2 and TRBJ2-5, is EPEVTQTPSHQVTQMGQEVILRCVPISNHLYFYWYRQILGQKVEFLVSFYNNEISEKSEIFDDQFSVERPDGSNFTLKIRSTKLEDSAMYFCASSRGLTETQYFGPGTRLLVL.

This clone appeared a few times. This chain uses TRBV9 with TRBJ2-3; D possibly corresponds to TRBD2 (5 bases). Trimming took off 0 bases at V and 4 bases at J, with 12 bases between the two ends. Germline V gene lookup returns CDR1 SGDLS and CDR2 YYNGEE. The CDR3 has 15 amino acids. CDR3: CASSVGSVVADTQYF. The CDR3 bases are TGTGCCAGCAGCGTAGGTAGCGTCGTGGCAGATACGCAGTATTTT.

This chain uses TRBV2 with TRBJ1-1; 8 bases agree with TRBD1. Germline V gene sequence: CDR1 SNHLY, CDR2 FYNNEI. The CDR3 is 12 residues long. V shed 3 bases, J shed 12 bases, and the junction held 6 bases outside the gene matches. The CDR3 DNA is TGTGCCAGCAGTGAGGACAGGGCCCGGCCTTTCTTT. Translated, it gives CASSEDRARPFF.

The CDR3: CASRDPRGELFF. CDR3 nucleotide sequence: TGTGCCAGCAGGGATCCTAGGGGGGAGCTGTTTTTT. This chain connects TRBV5-4 to TRBJ2-2; D ambiguous. This CDR3 region has 12 residues. V was cut by 5 bases and J by 8 bases, with 10 bases left in between. From germline, CDR1 is SGHNT and CDR2 YYREEE (reference sequence).

By share, this clone counts as medium-sized. The chain employs TRBV9 and TRBJ2-3, with TRBD1 matching 9 bases. V trimming: 4 bases; J trimming: 0 bases; junction bases outside the gene matches: 3. The CDR3 consists of 15 residues. Germline V gene sequence: CDR1 SGDLS, CDR2 YYNGEE. DNA of the CDR3: TGTGCCAGCAGCCTCGGACAGGGGAGCACAGATACGCAGTATTTT. Its protein product is CASSLGQGSTDTQYF.

J is TRBJ1-3 and V is TRBV20-1, with D hard to call. The CDR3 sequence is 14 residues long. Germline CDR1 reads DFQATT; CDR2 reads SNEGSKA (reference sequence). Trimming pared 3 bases from V and 4 bases from J, leaving 13 bases between. The CDR3 region is CSASPSGIGNTIYF. DNA of the CDR3: TGCAGTGCTAGTCCCTCTGGCATCGGAAACACCATATATTTT.